The 10 T cell receptor beta chains presented below share a single source sample, sequenced in a study of cytomegalovirus exposure and HLA in healthy donors. This PCR relied on a set of 60 Vbeta primers and 13 Jbeta primers. The table came from immunoSEQ multiplex PCR; TCRdb's copy has only in-frame clones and leaves some out. The sample has 150,000 or so clones, about 85% seen once. The specimen sequenced was PBMCs. The receptor set was obtained from a woman aged 18-29 years in good health and CMV-seronegative.

This clone was observed once. This chain links TRBV9 with TRBJ2-3; unclear D gene. Germline CDR1 is SGDLS and CDR2 is YYNGEE. This CDR3 is 13 amino acids long. V gave up 1 base and J gave up 8 bases, with 11 bases separating them. The CDR3 loop reads CASSVSATGTQYF. CDR3 DNA: TGTGCCAGCAGCGTAAGCGCAACGGGTACGCAGTATTTT.

V and J are TRBV10-3 and TRBJ2-7; 10 bases match TRBD1. The CDR3 is made up of 16 amino acids. Germline-derived CDR1 and CDR2 are ENHRY and SYGVKD. V was pared by 6 bases and J by 0 bases, with 8 bases of the junction left unmatched. CDR3 bases: TGTGCCATCAGACCCGACAGGGGGCGAAGCTCCTACGAGCAGTACTTC. Encoded protein: CAIRPDRGRSSYEQYF.

The chain combines TRBV29-1 with TRBJ1-3; D unclear. Germline CDR1 SQVTM, CDR2 ANQGSEA. The CDR3 is 15 residues long. The ends were cut back, 2 bases at V and 0 bases at J, with 11 bases in the middle. The CDR3: CSVERRINSGNTIYF. The CDR3 DNA is TGCAGCGTTGAAAGGCGGATCAACTCTGGAAACACCATATATTTT.

The rearrangement uses TRBV27 and TRBJ1-1; no reliable D call. CDR1 MNHEY and CDR2 SMNVEV come from the germline V gene (reference sequence). The CDR3 has 12 amino acids. Trimming removed 8 bases from V and 4 bases from J, with 11 bases in between. CDR3 in DNA: TGTGCCAGCTCCCGTCGGGGCACTGAAGCTTTCTTT. Translating it yields CASSRRGTEAFF.

J is TRBJ2-1 and V is TRBV7-9, with D unclear. Germline-derived CDR1 and CDR2 are SEHNR and FQNEAQ (reference sequence). The CDR3 is 12 residues long. The V and J ends lost 5 bases and 8 bases respectively, with 10 bases between them. The DNA of the CDR3 is TGTGCCAGCAGCGTCCTGGGCCATGAGCAGTTCTTC. Translating it yields CASSVLGHEQFF.

The chain couples TRBV25-1 to TRBJ1-2; no firm D call. Germline CDR1 and CDR2: MGHDK and SYGVNS. With 1 base removed from V and 8 bases from J, the gap between germline ends came to 11 bases. The CDR3 runs 13 residues. The CDR3 reads CASSEFGDRGYTF. The CDR3 DNA sequence: TGTGCCAGCAGTGAATTTGGTGATCGGGGCTACACCTTC.

The genes are TRBV6-1 and TRBJ2-3, with TRBD1 matching over 10 bases. The CDR3 runs 14 residues. V gave up 4 bases and J gave up 5 bases; unmatched junction bases: 3. CDR1 MNHNS and CDR2 SASEGT come from the germline V gene. For the CDR3, the DNA is TGTGCCAGCAGTGGCAGGACAGGGGGAGATACGCAGTATTTT. The encoded protein is CASSGRTGGDTQYF.

V and J are TRBV6-5 and TRBJ1-2, with D maybe TRBD1 (6 bases). This CDR3 contains 15 residues. Trimming took off 2 bases at V and 9 bases at J, with 19 bases between the two ends. Germline loops: CDR1 MNHEY, CDR2 SVGAGI. This CDR3 is CASSYGHRDGGSYTF. In nucleotides, the CDR3 is TGTGCCAGCAGTTACGGACACAGGGACGGAGGTAGCTACACCTTC.

The genes are TRBV29-1 and TRBJ2-1; D call uncertain. The ends were cut back, 4 bases at V and 1 base at J, with 5 bases in the middle. The germline gives CDR1 SQVTM, CDR2 ANQGSEA. The CDR3 loop spans 12 amino acids. The DNA of the CDR3 is TGCAGCGTTGCGTATTCCTACAATGAGCAGTTCTTC. Translation gives CSVAYSYNEQFF.

The rearrangement joins TRBV18 to TRBJ2-3; no firm D call. V lost 1 base and J lost 5, with 7 bases in between. This CDR3 contains 13 residues. From germline, CDR1 is KGHSH and CDR2 LQKENI. The DNA of the CDR3 is TGTGCCAGCTCACCACATAACAAAGATACGCAGTATTTT. This codes for CASSPHNKDTQYF.